This T cell receptor (beta chain) was retrieved from a study of cytomegalovirus exposure and HLA in healthy donors. Study context: HLA-typed donors contributed approximately 86 million unique TCRs, which were held in an early data release. Regarding the study as a whole: Several of the most significant clusters appeared linked to common viral pathogens, based on a later analysis. The majority of TCR sequences were rare, yet some public TCRs appeared in many donors. Listed as cytomegalovirus-associated were over 150 TCR beta chains.

In the PCR, 60 Vbeta and 13 Jbeta primers were used. Assay used: immunoSEQ multiplex PCR; TCRdb lists only in-frame clones, some missing. Counted here are 95,000 to 150,000 clones, roughly 80% occurring once; the ten biggest clones make up under 0.3%. Between the trimmed V and J ends, which lost 5 bases and 6 bases, there was a span of 10 bases. The CDR3 runs to 12 residues. Germline CDR1 reads SEHNR; CDR2 reads FQNEAQ (reference sequence). On this clone itself: The antigen is not known.

The clonotype originates from a man aged 45-60 years in good health and CMV-seronegative. This chain joins TRBV7-9 and TRBJ1-1; D remains unclear. Sequencing was carried out using PBMCs. CDR3 coding DNA: TGTGCCAGCAGCCGTCCATCGGCTGAAGCTTTCTTT. Its protein is CASSRPSAEAFF.